This T cell receptor beta chain was recovered during a study of T-cell reconstitution after alpha-beta-depleted transplantation in children. This clonotype was observed a handful of times. Its antigen is as yet unknown. Unique molecular identifiers were used to barcode this TCRbeta library. TCRdb itself ran the PCR reads through MiXCR, one entry per CDR3 protein. The sample yields about a million distinct CDR3 sequences, about 29% seen once. Findings and limits, study-wide: Where alpha-beta T cells came from about two months after transplant was reportedly several hundred expanded graft clones. Newly made T cells mostly supplied T-cell counts and diversity one year after transplant.

The V gene's germline CDR1 is MNHEY and CDR2 SVGEGT. V was clipped by 5 bases and J by 7 bases, with 15 bases between them. The CDR3 spans 14 residues. This receptor was identified in a boy younger than two who had a stem cell transplant for SCID, so the T cells may come from the graft donor. The sequences come from PBMCs, mostly from graft donor cells, collected 360 days after TCRalphabeta/CD19-depleted stem cell transplant. V is TRBV6-2 or TRBV6-3 and J is TRBJ2-1; D may match TRBD1 or TRBD2 (5 bases each). The CDR3 DNA follows: TGTGCCAGCAGTCCTATTATATGGGGGAATGAGCAGTTCTTC. Translation: CASSPIIWGNEQFF.